This entry lists 32 T cell receptor beta chains sequenced from one sample in a study of T cells in localized non-small cell lung cancer. The assay was immunoSEQ multiplex PCR, and TCRdb's table has in-frame clones only and misses some. Of around 91,000 clones in the sample, 87% were seen once. This material consisted of peripheral blood, taken before any cancer treatment. These TCRs come from a man between 40 and 75 years old with stage I squamous cell lung carcinoma.

This sequence joins TRBV6-5 and TRBJ1-4; no firm D call. The CDR3 is 16 residues long. The germline gives CDR1 MNHEY, CDR2 SVGAGI. V gave up 0 bases and J gave up 6 bases, with 14 bases separating them. The CDR3 nucleotides are TGTGCCAGCAGTTACTCCAGGACTTCCCAGGATGAAAAACTGTTTTTT. Translating gives CASSYSRTSQDEKLFF.

This chain connects TRBV9 to TRBJ2-7; TRBD1 matches at 7 bases. With V trimmed by 4 bases and J by 5 bases, 9 bases remained unmatched. The germline V gene has CDR1 SGDLS and CDR2 YYNGEE. CDR3 length: 14 amino acids. CDR3 DNA: TGTGCCAGCAGCACAAGACAGGGATCGAACGAGCAGTACTTC. Protein sequence: CASSTRQGSNEQYF.

This clone was counted a single time. The chain is built from TRBV6-1 and TRBJ2-1; D may be TRBD1 (6 bases). V dropped 7 bases and J dropped 4 bases, with 11 bases sitting between them. This CDR3 has 13 residues. CDR1 is MNHNS, CDR2 SASEGT, per germline. CDR3 nucleotides: TGTGCCAGCAAACAGGGAGTTTACAATGAGCAGTTCTTC. Translation: CASKQGVYNEQFF.

The genes are TRBV7-2 and TRBJ2-3; D not resolved. V dropped 1 base and J dropped 6 bases, with 11 bases sitting between them. This CDR3 is 14 amino acids long. Germline assignment: CDR1 SGHTA and CDR2 FQGNSA. The CDR3 sequence: CASSLGSIWDTQYF. CDR3 in DNA: TGTGCCAGCAGCTTAGGCTCAATTTGGGATACGCAGTATTTT.

The rearrangement joins TRBV29-1 to TRBJ1-2; 9 nucleotides align to TRBD1. Looked up from germline, CDR1 is SQVTM and CDR2 is ANQGSEA. Trimming cost V 6 bases and J 2 bases; bases outside gene matches: 10. The CDR3 totals 15 residues. CDR3 in amino acids: CSVTGTGNRNYGYTF. The CDR3 coding sequence is TGCAGCGTCACCGGGACAGGGAATCGCAACTATGGCTACACCTTC.

In this sample, this clone turned up once. This chain links TRBV14 with TRBJ2-5; TRBD2 matches 13 bases. Germline V gene lookup returns CDR1 SGHDN and CDR2 FVKESK. Trimming at V came to 3 bases and at J to 1 base, leaving 5 bases not matched to a gene. This CDR3 is built from 17 residues. CDR3 sequence reads: CASSHHGLAGVQETQYF. The CDR3 DNA follows: TGTGCCAGCAGCCATCACGGACTAGCGGGGGTCCAAGAGACCCAGTACTTC.

This CDR3 is CASSVGTFNEQFF. DNA for the CDR3: TGTGCCAGCAGCGTAGGTACCTTTAATGAGCAGTTCTTC. This chain uses TRBV9 with TRBJ2-1; D remains ambiguous. V lost 0 bases and J 7 bases, leaving 8 bases between the germline ends. This CDR3 region has 13 residues. The germline CDR1 and CDR2 sequences are SGDLS and YYNGEE.

The chain links TRBV5-1 to TRBJ2-5, with D maybe TRBD1 (5 bases). The CDR3 consists of 14 residues. From germline, CDR1 is SGHRS and CDR2 YFSETQ. Trimming cost V 5 bases and J 5 bases, with 16 bases left between them. CDR3 sequence (DNA): TGCGCCAGCAGACCAGGGTCCACGGAGGAGACCCAGTACTTC. Residues: CASRPGSTEETQYF.

This clone came up a few times. The genes are TRBV15 and TRBJ2-5; perhaps TRBD2 as D (6 bases). The CDR3 contains 14 residues. V lost 4 bases and J 5 bases, leaving 14 bases between the germline ends. The germline CDR1 and CDR2 sequences are LNHNV and YYDKDF (reference sequence). The CDR3 DNA reads as TGTGCCACCAGCACTCGGGGAGGCATGGAGACCCAGTACTTC. Protein sequence: CATSTRGGMETQYF.

The chain combines TRBV4-3 with TRBJ2-7, with no clear D. CDR3 length: 14 residues. Trimming pared 4 bases from V and 3 bases from J, leaving 13 bases between. CDR1 and CDR2 (germline): LGHNA, YSLEER. In nucleotides, the CDR3 is TGCGCCAGCAGCCTCCATTTACAGAGCTACGAGCAGTACTTC. Its protein is CASSLHLQSYEQYF.

CDR3 protein: CASSLWGFRANEKLFF. The CDR3 DNA reads TGCGCCAGCAGCTTATGGGGGTTTAGGGCTAATGAAAAACTGTTTTTT. The rearrangement joins TRBV5-1 to TRBJ1-4; possible D gene TRBD1, 5 bases. CDR1 and CDR2 (germline): SGHRS, YFSETQ. The CDR3 has 16 residues. V lost 2 bases and J 3 bases, leaving 14 bases between the germline ends.

The CDR3 region has the DNA TGTGCCAGCAGCTCTATCCCCGGGACAGGGTTTGAAAAACTGTTTTTT. Its translation is CASSSIPGTGFEKLFF. This chain connects TRBV7-2 to TRBJ1-4; TRBD1 aligns across 9 bases. This CDR3 has 16 amino acids. V was clipped by 4 bases and J by 7 bases; unmatched bases: 10. The germline V gene has CDR1 SGHTA and CDR2 FQGNSA.

V is TRBV19 and J is TRBJ1-3; no reliable D call. The CDR3 runs to 15 residues. The ends were cut back, 1 base at V and 1 base at J, with 8 bases in the middle. From germline, CDR1 is LNHDA and CDR2 SQIVND (reference sequence). This chain's CDR3 is CASSIVGSSGNTIYF. CDR3 in DNA: TGTGCCAGTAGTATAGTCGGGTCATCTGGAAACACCATATATTTT. Full variable domain (missing parts from reference TRBV19 and TRBJ1-3): DGGITQSPKYLFRKEGQNVTLSCEQNLNHDAMYWYRQDPGQGLRLIYYSQIVNDFQKGDIAEGYSVSREKKESFPLTVTSAQKNPTAFYLCASSIVGSSGNTIYFGEGSWLTVV.

This chain connects TRBV5-4 to TRBJ1-2, with D possibly TRBD1 on 5 matching bases. The germline V and J ends were trimmed by 0 bases and 0 bases, with 6 bases remaining between them. This CDR3 spans 14 amino acids. Germline-derived CDR1 and CDR2 are SGHNT and YYREEE (reference sequence). CDR3 loop: CASSLVGANYGYTF. The DNA for the CDR3 is TGTGCCAGCAGCTTGGTAGGGGCTAACTATGGCTACACCTTC.

V and J are TRBV14 and TRBJ2-1, with 8 bases identical to TRBD1. V shed 3 bases, J shed 9 bases, and the junction held 13 bases outside the gene matches. CDR1 is SGHDN, CDR2 FVKESK, per germline. This CDR3 comprises 16 residues. In DNA form, the CDR3 reads TGTGCCAGCAGCCACGACAGGGGCCGGATAAGGGGTGAGCAGTTCTTC. It encodes CASSHDRGRIRGEQFF.

The chain joins TRBV7-2 to TRBJ1-2, with a weak D call TRBD1 (5 bases). CDR3 size: 16 residues. The germline CDR1 and CDR2 sequences are SGHTA and FQGNSA. With 5 bases removed from V and 0 bases from J, the gap between germline ends came to 16 bases. CDR3 in amino acids: CASSPPRGMTNYGYTF. CDR3 sequence (DNA): TGTGCCAGCAGCCCCCCTAGGGGCATGACTAACTATGGCTACACCTTC.

CDR3 sequence reads: CAIRGTSGGSRVYEQYF. Written as DNA, the CDR3 is TGTGCCATCAGAGGGACTAGCGGGGGGTCTAGGGTTTACGAGCAGTACTTC. V and J are TRBV10-3 and TRBJ2-7, with 15 nucleotides matching TRBD2. Germline trimming cut 6 bases from V and 4 bases from J; bases unmatched to any gene: 10. Germline V gene data show CDR1 as ENHRY and CDR2 as SYGVKD. The CDR3 runs 17 residues.

The rearrangement joins TRBV6-1 to TRBJ2-5; D is ambiguous. Per the germline V gene, CDR1 is MNHNS and CDR2 is SASEGT. The CDR3 loop spans 12 amino acids. V lost 8 bases to trimming and J lost 5 bases, with 12 bases between them. This CDR3 is CASRSGWETQYF. The CDR3 bases are TGTGCCAGCCGGTCGGGTTGGGAGACCCAGTACTTC.

The chain employs TRBV28 and TRBJ2-3, with D possibly matching TRBD1 (6 bases). The CDR3 is 14 amino acids. Germline V gives CDR1 MDHEN, CDR2 SYDVKM. Trimming cost V 5 bases and J 1 base, with 10 bases left between them. The CDR3 coding sequence is TGTGCCAGCAGTCTTGGGGGCGGCACAGATACGCAGTATTTT. Its protein is CASSLGGGTDTQYF.

The J gene is TRBJ1-3, the V gene TRBV5-5; 8 nucleotides align to TRBD1. The V gene's germline CDR1 is SGHKS and CDR2 YYEKEE (reference sequence). The CDR3 extends over 15 amino acids. J lost 4 bases, V lost 3 bases, and 6 bases had no gene match. CDR3 coding DNA: TGTGCCAGCAGCTCAGGGGGCGCGGTAGGAAACACCATATATTTT. Translation: CASSSGGAVGNTIYF. Together with reference TRBV5-5 and TRBJ1-3, the CDR3 gives the full variable domain: DAGVTQSPTHLIKTRGQQVTLRCSPISGHKSVSWYQQVLGQGPQFIFQYYEKEERGRGNFPDRFSARQFPNYSSELNVNALLLGDSALYLCASSSGGAVGNTIYFGEGSWLTVV.

This clone was seen only a few times. The chain uses TRBV4-1 and TRBJ2-7; perhaps TRBD2 as D (7 bases). The V gene lost 5 bases and the J gene lost 2 bases, with 13 bases spanning the gap. Germline CDR1 MGHRA, CDR2 YSYEKL. CDR3 length: 14 amino acids. CDR3 in amino acids: CASSKGGAAYEQYF. The CDR3 bases are TGCGCCAGCAGCAAAGGGGGGGCGGCCTACGAGCAGTACTTC.

The V gene is TRBV11-2, the J gene TRBJ2-5; D possibly corresponds to TRBD2 (5 bases). The ends were cut back, 0 bases at V and 7 bases at J, with 12 bases in the middle. Germline loops: CDR1 SGHAT, CDR2 FQNNGV. The CDR3 is 14 residues long. The CDR3 DNA follows: TGTGCCAGCAGCTTAGAAGGGCTACGGGGGACCCAGTACTTC. Translation: CASSLEGLRGTQYF.

This clone was observed once. V is TRBV14 and J is TRBJ1-1, with TRBD1 as a possible D gene (5 bases). The CDR3 covers 16 residues. Trimming cost V 1 base and J 4 bases, with 16 bases left between them. Germline values: CDR1 SGHDN, CDR2 FVKESK. The CDR3: CASSQVGTGGRTEAFF. The CDR3 DNA follows: TGTGCCAGCAGCCAAGTAGGAACCGGGGGTCGCACTGAAGCTTTCTTT.

The rearrangement joins TRBV10-3 to TRBJ2-7; D not certain. Germline V gene data show CDR1 as ENHRY and CDR2 as SYGVKD. V was cut by 4 bases and J by 7 bases, with 11 bases left in between. The CDR3 totals 12 residues. CDR3 bases: TGTGCCATCAGTGGGGATTGGGATGAGCAGTACTTC. It translates to CAISGDWDEQYF.

The chain couples TRBV6-6 to TRBJ1-2, with 7 bases aligning to TRBD1. The CDR3 is made up of 14 amino acids. The V segment lost 10 bases and the J segment 1 base; nucleotides outside the gene matches: 9. The germline V gene encodes CDR1 MNHNY and CDR2 SVGAGI (reference sequence). The CDR3 sequence: CATRTGALNYGYTF. The CDR3 bases are TGTGCCACACGAACAGGGGCCCTTAACTATGGCTACACCTTC.

The chain combines TRBV6-5 with TRBJ1-4; 9 positions match TRBD1. The CDR3 spans 13 residues. With 8 bases clipped from V and 6 bases from J, the junction kept 4 bases outside the gene matches. CDR1 MNHEY and CDR2 SVGAGI come from the germline V gene. As DNA, the CDR3 is TGTGCCAGCCTGGACAGGGGTTATGAAAAACTGTTTTTT. Its protein product is CASLDRGYEKLFF.

This chain joins TRBV7-2 and TRBJ1-1, with D perhaps matching TRBD1 (6 bases). CDR3 size: 15 residues. The germline V gene has CDR1 SGHTA and CDR2 FQGNSA. V lost 5 bases and J 5 bases, leaving 18 bases between the germline ends. This CDR3 reads CASSVSSQGRTEAFF. Written as DNA, the CDR3 is TGTGCCAGCAGCGTCAGCTCTCAGGGGCGGACTGAAGCTTTCTTT.

The V and J genes are TRBV5-1 and TRBJ1-4; 9 bases align to TRBD1. The CDR3 runs to 17 residues. Germline V gives CDR1 SGHRS, CDR2 YFSETQ. Unmatched junction bases numbered 13, after V lost 2 bases and J lost 8 bases. The CDR3 bases are TGCGCCAGCAGCTTCCTTCGAGGCGGGACAGGGAAAGAAAAACTGTTTTTT. It codes for CASSFLRGGTGKEKLFF.

This chain joins TRBV6-1 and TRBJ2-1, with 8 bases identical to TRBD1. V lost 6 bases to trimming and J lost 5 bases; unmatched junction nucleotides: 9. CDR3 length: 15 amino acids. Germline V CDR1 and CDR2: MNHNS, SASEGT. The CDR3 sequence: CASSDDRGRHNEQFF. CDR3 bases: TGTGCCAGCAGCGATGACAGGGGAAGACACAATGAGCAGTTCTTC.

The V and J genes are TRBV2 and TRBJ1-1; 7 nucleotides line up with TRBD1. Trimming cost V 6 bases and J 5 bases; bases outside gene matches: 9. In germline, CDR1 is SNHLY, CDR2 FYNNEI. The CDR3 extends over 14 amino acids. The CDR3: CASRETGRVTEAFF. CDR3 nucleotides: TGTGCCAGCAGAGAGACAGGGAGGGTAACTGAAGCTTTCTTT.

The chain uses TRBV19 and TRBJ2-1, with D possibly being TRBD2 (6 bases). CDR3 size: 15 residues. Trimming pared 6 bases from V and 0 bases from J, leaving 12 bases between. The germline V gene encodes CDR1 LNHDA and CDR2 SQIVND (reference sequence). CDR3 in DNA: TGTGCCAGTAGGCGGGGTGCGAGCTCCTACAATGAGCAGTTCTTC. Translating gives CASRRGASSYNEQFF.

The CDR3 nucleotides are TGTGCCAGCAGCGTGCGGGACAATCAGCCCCAGCATTTT. Translating it yields CASSVRDNQPQHF. J is TRBJ1-5 and V is TRBV7-9; no reliable D call. V was pared by 5 bases and J by 3 bases, with 8 bases between. The V gene's germline CDR1 is SEHNR and CDR2 FQNEAQ (reference sequence). The CDR3 runs 13 residues.